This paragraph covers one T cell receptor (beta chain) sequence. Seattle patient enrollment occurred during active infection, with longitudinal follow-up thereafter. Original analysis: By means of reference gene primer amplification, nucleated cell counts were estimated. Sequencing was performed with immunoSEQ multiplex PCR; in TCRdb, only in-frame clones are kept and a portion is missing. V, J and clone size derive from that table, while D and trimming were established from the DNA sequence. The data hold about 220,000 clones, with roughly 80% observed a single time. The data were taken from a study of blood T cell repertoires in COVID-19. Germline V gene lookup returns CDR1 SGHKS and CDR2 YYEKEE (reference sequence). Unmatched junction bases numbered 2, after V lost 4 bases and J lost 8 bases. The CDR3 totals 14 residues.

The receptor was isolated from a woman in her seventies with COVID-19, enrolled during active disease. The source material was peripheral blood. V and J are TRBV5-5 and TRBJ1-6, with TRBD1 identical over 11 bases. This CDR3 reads CASSRTGGDSPLHF. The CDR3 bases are TGTGCCAGCAGCCGGACAGGGGGCGATTCACCCCTCCACTTT.